Presented here are 20 T cell receptor beta chains from one specimen sequenced in a study of T cell responses to AZD1222 COVID-19 vaccine. Data came from immunoSEQ multiplex PCR; TCRdb stores just in-frame clones and leaves some out. The table has some 130,000 clones, approximately 90% seen once. Sequences were derived from peripheral blood, sampled on day 0 of AZD1222 vaccination. Source of these receptors: an adult in good health.

There are a few counts of this clone. The chain uses TRBV6-2 or TRBV6-3 and TRBJ1-1; D is possibly TRBD1 (5 bases). The CDR3 runs 13 residues. V lost 5 bases and J 1 base, leaving 8 bases between the germline ends. The V gene's germline CDR1 is MNHEY and CDR2 SVGEGT. The CDR3 loop is CASSTTENTEAFF. For the CDR3, the DNA is TGTGCCAGCAGTACGACAGAGAACACTGAAGCTTTCTTT.

J is TRBJ2-1 and V is TRBV14; the D is unclear. The CDR3 contains 15 residues. V gave up 3 bases and J gave up 1 base, with 10 bases separating them. Germline CDR1 SGHDN, CDR2 FVKESK. The CDR3 coding sequence is TGTGCCAGCAGCCAGCCAGGACGTTCCTACAATGAGCAGTTCTTC. This codes for CASSQPGRSYNEQFF.

This chain uses TRBV9 with TRBJ2-2, with 7 bases identical to TRBD2. J lost 1 base, V lost 0 bases, and 3 bases had no gene match. Germline CDR1 is SGDLS and CDR2 is YYNGEE. CDR3 length: 16 amino acids. Here the CDR3 reads CASSVAQRGNTGELFF. CDR3 DNA sequence: TGTGCCAGCAGCGTAGCCCAGCGGGGGAACACCGGGGAGCTGTTTTTT.

This clone was found a few times. This chain uses TRBV19 with TRBJ1-4, with D unclear. V lost 8 bases to trimming and J lost 7 bases, with 8 bases between them. Germline values: CDR1 LNHDA, CDR2 SQIVND (reference sequence). This CDR3 region has 11 residues. The CDR3 sequence is CASGLTEKLFF. The CDR3 DNA reads as TGTGCCAGTGGCCTTACTGAAAAACTGTTTTTT.

The chain uses TRBV30 and TRBJ2-5; 7 bases fit TRBD2. V trimming: 3 bases; J trimming: 5 bases; junction bases outside the gene matches: 6. The CDR3 length is 13 residues. From germline, CDR1 is GTSNPN and CDR2 SVGIG (reference sequence). The CDR3 loop reads CAWRISGMETQYF. The CDR3 DNA reads as TGTGCCTGGAGAATAAGCGGGATGGAGACCCAGTACTTC.

The chain combines TRBV27 with TRBJ1-2, with unresolved D. The CDR3 covers 13 residues. The germline V and J ends were trimmed by 3 bases and 4 bases, with 9 bases remaining between them. Germline CDR1 reads MNHEY; CDR2 reads SMNVEV (reference sequence). CDR3 in amino acids: CASSFNGVYGYTF. For the CDR3, the DNA is TGTGCCAGCAGTTTCAACGGAGTCTATGGCTACACCTTC.

The chain carries TRBV10-3 and TRBJ2-3; 11 bases are a match to TRBD1. Trimming removed 4 bases from V and 5 bases from J; junction bases left unmatched: 5. The CDR3 has 15 amino acids. Germline assignment: CDR1 ENHRY and CDR2 SYGVKD. DNA of the CDR3: TGTGCCATCAGTGCCGGGACAGGGGGGGAAGATACGCAGTATTTT. Translated: CAISAGTGGEDTQYF.

V gene TRBV24-1 combines with J gene TRBJ2-2, with TRBD2 as a possible D gene (6 bases). V lost 6 bases and J lost 1, with 11 bases in between. The length of the CDR3 is 15 residues. The germline CDR1 and CDR2 sequences are KGHDR and SFDVKD. The CDR3 region has the DNA TGTGCCACCAGTCTCGGAGGGTTGAACACCGGGGAGCTGTTTTTT. Residues: CATSLGGLNTGELFF.

The V and J genes are TRBV18 and TRBJ1-6; 8 positions agree with TRBD1. The J segment lost 9 bases and the V segment lost 1 base, leaving 5 bases of the junction unmatched. The CDR3 length is 15 residues. CDR1 and CDR2 (germline): KGHSH, LQKENI. Here the CDR3 DNA reads TGTGCCAGCTCACCACTCGACAGGGGTGGTTCACCCCTCCACTTT. Its translation is CASSPLDRGGSPLHF.

The chain employs TRBV9 and TRBJ1-2, with D tentatively TRBD1 (6 bases). Trimming pared 0 bases from V and 3 bases from J, leaving 12 bases between. The CDR3 covers 15 residues. Germline CDR1 is SGDLS and CDR2 is YYNGEE. CDR3 amino acids: CASSVAAGEYYGYTF. The CDR3 DNA reads TGTGCCAGCAGCGTAGCGGCAGGGGAATACTATGGCTACACCTTC.

The V and J genes are TRBV19 and TRBJ1-3; no reliable D call. The CDR3 is 12 residues long. Germline CDR1 and CDR2: LNHDA and SQIVND (reference sequence). V lost 7 bases, J lost 9 bases, and 13 bases lay in between. Here the CDR3 reads CASTRDPGTIYF. Written as DNA, the CDR3 is TGTGCCAGTACCCGGGATCCGGGCACCATATATTTT.

The V gene is TRBV11-2, the J gene TRBJ2-3; 7 bases align to TRBD1. The CDR3 length is 15 residues. J lost 0 bases, V lost 7 bases, and 7 bases had no gene match. Looked up from germline, CDR1 is SGHAT and CDR2 is FQNNGV. The CDR3 nucleotides read TGTGCCAGCACCAGATGGGACAGTAGCACAGATACGCAGTATTTT. Translated: CASTRWDSSTDTQYF. Based on the CDR3 plus reference TRBV11-2 and TRBJ2-3, the full variable domain is EAGVAQSPRYKIIEKRQSVAFWCNPISGHATLYWYQQILGQGPKLLIQFQNNGVVDDSQLPKDRFSAERLKGVDSTLKIQPAKLEDSAVYLCASTRWDSSTDTQYFGPGTRLTVL.

This rearrangement joins TRBV27 to TRBJ1-3, with unresolved D. The CDR3 extends over 14 amino acids. Germline assignment: CDR1 MNHEY and CDR2 SMNVEV (reference sequence). V lost 6 bases and J lost 0, with 9 bases in between. The DNA of the CDR3 is TGTGCCAGCAGCGAAGGAGGCTCTGGAAACACCATATATTTT. Translated, it gives CASSEGGSGNTIYF.

This clone came up a few times. The chain has TRBV27 and TRBJ2-1; either TRBD1 or TRBD2 may fit D (5 bases each). The CDR3 is 15 residues long. V was trimmed by 3 bases and J by 5 bases, leaving 14 bases between them. Germline CDR1 reads MNHEY; CDR2 reads SMNVEV (reference sequence). The CDR3 reads CASSFLGVTDNEQFF. The CDR3, as DNA: TGTGCCAGCAGTTTTTTGGGGGTGACGGACAATGAGCAGTTCTTC.

The chain has TRBV2 and TRBJ1-1; 7 nucleotides match TRBD1. The germline V gene has CDR1 SNHLY and CDR2 FYNNEI. V was clipped by 8 bases and J by 2 bases; unmatched bases: 5. The CDR3 contains 13 residues. The chain's CDR3 is CASGQETNTEAFF. Written as DNA, the CDR3 is TGTGCCAGCGGACAGGAGACTAACACTGAAGCTTTCTTT.

This clone was detected only a few times. The chain is built from TRBV7-6 and TRBJ1-2; maybe TRBD1 (6 bases). V was cut by 0 bases and J by 4 bases, with 12 bases left in between. This CDR3 has 15 amino acids. Germline V lookup: CDR1 SGHVS, CDR2 FNYEAQ. DNA of the CDR3: TGTGCCAGCAGCTTAGCTGGGGGGCTCGGCTATGGCTACACCTTC. This codes for CASSLAGGLGYGYTF.

The genes are TRBV15 and TRBJ1-1, with D hard to call. The V and J ends lost 0 bases and 5 bases respectively, with 10 bases between them. Germline CDR1 and CDR2: LNHNV and YYDKDF (reference sequence). There are 14 residues in the CDR3. In DNA, the CDR3 is TGTGCCACCAGCAGAGAAGGCCTGGAGACTGAAGCTTTCTTT. Translating it yields CATSREGLETEAFF.

The V gene is TRBV5-4, the J gene TRBJ1-6; 7 bases align to TRBD1. The CDR3 is made up of 14 amino acids. J lost 6 bases, V lost 0 bases, and 0 bases had no gene match. Germline V gives CDR1 SGHNT, CDR2 YYREEE (reference sequence). This CDR3 reads CASSLDRGNSPLHF. The CDR3 bases are TGTGCCAGCAGCTTGGACAGGGGTAATTCACCCCTCCACTTT.

The chain joins TRBV29-1 to TRBJ1-4; D gene unclear. Germline V gene lookup returns CDR1 SQVTM and CDR2 ANQGSEA. The CDR3 runs to 17 residues. Trimming removed 1 base at V and 1 base at J, with 16 bases between. The CDR3 DNA reads as TGCAGCGTTGAAGTTGGAGGGAGGGAAGGAACTAATGAAAAACTGTTTTTT. It specifies CSVEVGGREGTNEKLFF. Full variable domain (rest looked up from reference TRBV29-1 and TRBJ1-4): SAVISQKPSRDICQRGTSLTIQCQVDSQVTMMFWYRQQPGQSLTLIATANQGSEATYESGFVIDKFPISRPNLTFSTLTVSNMSPEDSSIYLCSVEVGGREGTNEKLFFGSGTQLSVL.

The chain couples TRBV28 to TRBJ1-2; D gene ambiguous. The CDR3 totals 13 residues. Trimming took 5 bases from V and 8 from J, leaving 15 bases between them. Per the germline V gene, CDR1 is MDHEN and CDR2 is SYDVKM. CDR3 sequence: CASSPSEPPGYTF. The CDR3 DNA reads TGTGCCAGCAGTCCCTCCGAGCCTCCGGGCTACACCTTC.